A single T cell receptor (beta chain) is shown here with its context. The junction had 6 bases not matched to a gene; V was cut back by 6 bases and J by 3 bases. Germline CDR1 MGHDK, CDR2 SYGVNS. This CDR3 is built from 14 residues. This entry is derived from a study of T cell responses to AZD1222 COVID-19 vaccine. Profiled with immunoSEQ multiplex PCR; TCRdb holds only in-frame clones, not every one. Of about 150,000 clones listed, roughly 90% are singletons. This rearrangement joins TRBV25-1 to TRBJ2-5, with 8 positions matching TRBD2. This sequence originates from an adult in good health. The sequences come from peripheral blood, collected on day 0 of AZD1222 vaccination. Written as DNA, the CDR3 is TGTGCCAGCAGAGGGAGAGCGGGAGAAGAGACCCAGTACTTC. Amino acid sequence: CASRGRAGEETQYF.